Each of the 24 T cell receptor beta chains below was sequenced from the same sample in a study of T cell repertoires in cytomegalovirus infection. TCRdb itself ran the reads through MiXCR, one entry per CDR3 protein. Seen here are some 300,000 distinct CDR3 sequences, 9.6% observed once, and the top ten hold about 2.3%. The sequencing sample was made of PBMCs. Every receptor here comes from a human donor in good health (CMV status not recorded). Some clones in this sample may be carry-over from other donors' samples.

This clonotype was observed at least ten times. The V gene is TRBV6-5, the J gene TRBJ1-3; D is unclear. Trimming took 0 bases from V and 0 from J, leaving 9 bases between them. The CDR3 is made up of 16 amino acids. Germline V CDR1 and CDR2: MNHEY, SVGAGI. The CDR3 reads CASSYSAHNSGNTIYF. Here the CDR3 DNA reads TGTGCCAGCAGTTACTCGGCACACAACTCTGGAAACACCATATATTTT.

This clonotype was found many times. The gene calls are TRBV12-5 and TRBJ2-3; 11 bases line up with TRBD2. The CDR3 is 17 amino acids. The trim removed 3 bases at V and 0 bases at J, leaving 5 bases unmatched. Germline V gene lookup returns CDR1 LGHNT and CDR2 FRNRAP. DNA for the CDR3: TGTGCTAGTGGTTTAGAGACTAGCGGGACTAGCACAGATACGCAGTATTTT. Translation gives CASGLETSGTSTDTQYF.

This clonotype was detected many times. The V and J genes are TRBV12-3 or TRBV12-4 and TRBJ2-1; 8 bases line up with TRBD2. This CDR3 contains 17 residues. V was pared by 6 bases and J by 1 base, with 11 bases of the junction left unmatched. CDR3 sequence reads: CASRSLGGGFSYNEQFF. CDR3 in DNA: TGTGCCAGCAGAAGCCTGGGCGGGGGGTTTTCCTACAATGAGCAGTTCTTC.

This clonotype was detected a few times. The rearrangement joins TRBV23-1 to TRBJ1-6; no clear D. TRBV23-1 is flagged as an ORF with uncertain function. CDR3 length: 17 residues. The ends were cut back, 2 bases at V and 4 bases at J, with 15 bases in the middle. The CDR3 protein is CASSQPLQIDYNSPLHF. In DNA, the CDR3 is TGCGCCAGCAGTCAACCTCTCCAGATTGATTATAATTCACCCCTCCACTTT.

The chain has TRBV2 and TRBJ2-3; 9 bases are shared with TRBD1. Germline assignment: CDR1 SNHLY and CDR2 FYNNEI. Trimming at V came to 6 bases and at J to 9 bases, leaving 4 bases not matched to a gene. The CDR3 is made up of 12 amino acids. This CDR3 reads CASRDRGPTQYF. In DNA, the CDR3 is TGTGCCAGCAGGGACAGGGGCCCGACGCAGTATTTT. Full variable domain (outside the CDR3, taken from reference TRBV2 and TRBJ2-3): EPEVTQTPSHQVTQMGQEVILRCVPISNHLYFYWYRQILGQKVEFLVSFYNNEISEKSEIFDDQFSVERPDGSNFTLKIRSTKLEDSAMYFCASRDRGPTQYFGPGTRLTVL.

This clonotype has ten or more counts. The chain is built from TRBV7-2 and TRBJ2-7; 8 bases line up with TRBD2. This CDR3 comprises 13 residues. Germline V gives CDR1 SGHTA, CDR2 FQGNSA. After removal of 3 bases from V and 4 bases from J, the junction contained 2 bases not matched to a gene. CDR3 sequence (DNA): TGTGCCAGCAGCTTTGGCGGGGGGTACGAGCAGTACTTC. Amino acid sequence: CASSFGGGYEQYF.

The rearrangement joins TRBV19 to TRBJ1-6; the D gene is possibly TRBD1 (5 bases). Germline assignment: CDR1 LNHDA and CDR2 SQIVND (reference sequence). Deletions cut 9 bases from V and 7 bases from J, with 16 bases between. The CDR3 covers 14 residues. The CDR3 sequence is CASSSTVSNSPLHF. CDR3 sequence (DNA): TGTGCCAGCTCCTCGACAGTTTCGAATTCACCCCTCCACTTT.

The table lists this clonotype with a few counts. The J gene is TRBJ1-2, the V gene TRBV20-1; 10 bases are shared with TRBD1. V gave up 4 bases and J gave up 8 bases; unmatched junction bases: 16. CDR3 length: 16 amino acids. Looked up from germline, CDR1 is DFQATT and CDR2 is SNEGSKA (reference sequence). This CDR3 is CSATRRTGGKAWGYTF. The CDR3 region has the DNA TGCAGTGCTACCCGGAGGACAGGGGGAAAAGCGTGGGGCTACACCTTC.

This clonotype was seen repeatedly, ten times or more. The chain carries TRBV20-1 and TRBJ2-2, with 7 bases identical to TRBD2. The germline V gene has CDR1 DFQATT and CDR2 SNEGSKA (reference sequence). V shed 5 bases, J shed 5 bases, and the junction held 5 bases outside the gene matches. The CDR3 spans 13 residues. The CDR3 reads CSAGTGGTGELFF. CDR3 DNA: TGCAGTGCTGGGACGGGAGGTACCGGGGAGCTGTTTTTT.

The chain has TRBV20-1 and TRBJ2-2; D gene ambiguous. CDR1 DFQATT and CDR2 SNEGSKA come from the germline V gene (reference sequence). This CDR3 spans 14 amino acids. The V and J ends lost 0 bases and 6 bases respectively, with 11 bases between them. CDR3 in DNA: TGCAGTGCTAGAGAGCTTCCCTCCGCCGGGGAGCTGTTTTTT. Encoded protein: CSARELPSAGELFF.

This clonotype was found a few times. The rearrangement links TRBV28 to TRBJ1-1, with D unresolved. CDR3 length: 12 residues. Germline values: CDR1 MDHEN, CDR2 SYDVKM. The ends were cut back, 5 bases at V and 4 bases at J, with 8 bases in the middle. CDR3 in DNA: TGTGCCAGCAGTACGGGGTTCACTGAAGCTTTCTTT. Translated, it gives CASSTGFTEAFF. Combining the CDR3 with reference TRBV28 and TRBJ1-1 gives the whole variable domain DVKVTQSSRYLVKRTGEKVFLECVQDMDHENMFWYRQDPGLGLRLIYFSYDVKMKEKGDIPEGYSVSREKKERFSLILESASTNQTSMYLCASSTGFTEAFFGQGTRLTVV.

This clonotype was picked up many times. J is TRBJ2-5 and V is TRBV7-2; unclear D gene. Looked up from germline, CDR1 is SGHTA and CDR2 is FQGNSA. The CDR3 spans 13 residues. Trimming took off 8 bases at V and 0 bases at J, with 10 bases between the two ends. The CDR3 spells CASGLAYQETQYF. DNA for the CDR3: TGTGCCAGCGGATTAGCCTACCAAGAGACCCAGTACTTC. The entire variable domain, with the rest obtained from reference TRBV7-2 and TRBJ2-5, is as follows: GAGVSQSPSNKVTEKGKDVELRCDPISGHTALYWYRQSLGQGLEFLIYFQGNSAPDKSGLPSDRFSAERTGGSVSTLTIQRTQQEDSAVYLCASGLAYQETQYFGPGTRLLVL.

This clonotype was seen repeatedly, ten times or more. V usage is TRBV6-6 and J usage is TRBJ2-7, with unresolved D. The CDR3 runs 13 residues. With 2 bases removed from V and 7 bases from J, the gap between germline ends came to 12 bases. CDR1 MNHNY and CDR2 SVGAGI come from the germline V gene (reference sequence). CDR3 in amino acids: CASSYNRLGEQYV. As DNA, the CDR3 is TGTGCCAGCAGTTACAATCGTTTGGGAGAGCAGTACGTC.

This clonotype was observed many times. The chain carries TRBV11-1 and TRBJ2-1; D call uncertain. The CDR3 runs to 13 residues. Germline CDR1 SGHAT, CDR2 FQDESV (reference sequence). Trimming shortened V by 3 bases and J by 0 bases, and 3 bases separated the two germline ends. The CDR3 DNA follows: TGTGCCAGCAGCTTTGGCTCCTACAATGAGCAGTTCTTC. Amino acids: CASSFGSYNEQFF.

This clonotype was seen many times. J is TRBJ2-7 and V is TRBV7-2; 11 nucleotides match TRBD2. Germline V CDR1 and CDR2: SGHTA, FQGNSA. The CDR3 has 19 residues. The trim removed 1 base at V and 2 bases at J, leaving 13 bases unmatched. This CDR3 is CASSLGGGSGGALAYEQYV. In DNA, the CDR3 is TGTGCCAGCAGCTTAGGCGGGGGTAGCGGGGGGGCCCTAGCCTACGAGCAGTACGTC.

The chain couples TRBV10-3 to TRBJ1-2; 9 positions match TRBD1. The CDR3 runs to 14 residues. Germline assignment: CDR1 ENHRY and CDR2 SYGVKD. The trim removed 4 bases at V and 4 bases at J, leaving 4 bases unmatched. The CDR3 region is CAISGEGQGYGYTF. CDR3 coding DNA: TGTGCCATCAGTGGCGAGGGACAGGGCTATGGCTACACCTTC.

This clonotype was observed at least ten times. V and J are TRBV6-2 or TRBV6-3 and TRBJ2-1, with 16 bases lining up with TRBD2. Germline lookup yields CDR1 MNHEY and CDR2 SVGEGT. V lost 6 bases, J lost 8 bases, and 19 bases stayed unmatched. CDR3 size: 20 residues. CDR3 loop: CASSRMGAGTSGGAAHEQFF. CDR3 bases: TGTGCCAGCAGCCGTATGGGAGCCGGGACTAGCGGGGGGGCGGCTCATGAGCAGTTCTTC.

This clonotype was observed at least ten times. The chain joins TRBV7-9 to TRBJ1-5, with a possible D match to TRBD1 (6 bases). The germline gives CDR1 SEHNR, CDR2 FQNEAQ (reference sequence). The CDR3 sequence is 13 residues long. Trimming took 1 base from V and 5 from J, leaving 6 bases between them. The DNA for the CDR3 is TGTGCCAGCAGCTTAGAGGGGGATCAGCCCCAGCATTTT. It is translated as CASSLEGDQPQHF.

In its sample, this clonotype was seen a few times. The chain combines TRBV29-1 with TRBJ1-1; D is unresolved. The CDR3 is made up of 13 amino acids. Germline CDR1 SQVTM, CDR2 ANQGSEA. With 4 bases removed from V and 0 bases from J, the gap between germline ends came to 9 bases. The CDR3 DNA sequence: TGCAGCGTTGCGGAACAGATGAACACTGAAGCTTTCTTT. Its protein product is CSVAEQMNTEAFF. The whole variable domain, remainder taken from reference TRBV29-1 and TRBJ1-1, is SAVISQKPSRDICQRGTSLTIQCQVDSQVTMMFWYRQQPGQSLTLIATANQGSEATYESGFVIDKFPISRPNLTFSTLTVSNMSPEDSSIYLCSVAEQMNTEAFFGQGTRLTVV.

The gene calls are TRBV20-1 and TRBJ2-5, with D uncertain. This CDR3 region has 10 residues. V was pared by 7 bases and J by 6 bases, with 9 bases between. CDR1 and CDR2 (germline): DFQATT, SNEGSKA (reference sequence). In nucleotides, the CDR3 is TGCAGTGAGGGAAGAAAGACCCAGTACTTC. Its protein is CSEGRKTQYF.

This clonotype appeared many times. The chain combines TRBV6-5 with TRBJ2-1; perhaps TRBD1 as D (5 bases). This CDR3 region has 13 residues. V gave up 10 bases and J gave up 9 bases, with 19 bases separating them. Germline V gene lookup returns CDR1 MNHEY and CDR2 SVGAGI. In DNA, the CDR3 is TGTGCCACGACGGTCCTTCAAAGGGGTGAGCAGTTCTTC. It specifies CATTVLQRGEQFF.

Many counts were recorded for this clonotype. The chain employs TRBV20-1 and TRBJ1-2; D possibly corresponds to TRBD1 (5 bases). Germline CDR1 is DFQATT and CDR2 is SNEGSKA (reference sequence). The CDR3 is 15 amino acids. V gave up 0 bases and J gave up 2 bases, with 13 bases separating them. The CDR3 loop reads CSARDGRGGNYGYTF. In DNA form, the CDR3 reads TGCAGTGCTAGAGATGGTAGGGGCGGGAACTATGGCTACACCTTC.

The gene calls are TRBV18 and TRBJ1-5, with D possibly being TRBD1 (5 bases). Germline V gene lookup returns CDR1 KGHSH and CDR2 LQKENI. V was clipped by 2 bases and J by 3 bases, with 11 bases between them. This CDR3 is 15 amino acids long. CDR3 protein: CASSPARVPNQPQHF. DNA for the CDR3: TGTGCCAGCTCACCAGCCAGGGTCCCCAATCAGCCCCAGCATTTT.

This clonotype has at least ten counts. The chain carries TRBV6-2 or TRBV6-3 and TRBJ2-4, with D tentatively TRBD1 (5 bases). Germline lookup yields CDR1 MNHEY and CDR2 SVGEGT. The CDR3 is 16 amino acids. Trimming shortened V by 0 bases and J by 0 bases, and 9 bases separated the two germline ends. This CDR3 reads CASSYSNRLAKNIQYF. CDR3 sequence (DNA): TGTGCCAGCAGTTACTCCAACAGGCTAGCCAAAAACATTCAGTACTTC.